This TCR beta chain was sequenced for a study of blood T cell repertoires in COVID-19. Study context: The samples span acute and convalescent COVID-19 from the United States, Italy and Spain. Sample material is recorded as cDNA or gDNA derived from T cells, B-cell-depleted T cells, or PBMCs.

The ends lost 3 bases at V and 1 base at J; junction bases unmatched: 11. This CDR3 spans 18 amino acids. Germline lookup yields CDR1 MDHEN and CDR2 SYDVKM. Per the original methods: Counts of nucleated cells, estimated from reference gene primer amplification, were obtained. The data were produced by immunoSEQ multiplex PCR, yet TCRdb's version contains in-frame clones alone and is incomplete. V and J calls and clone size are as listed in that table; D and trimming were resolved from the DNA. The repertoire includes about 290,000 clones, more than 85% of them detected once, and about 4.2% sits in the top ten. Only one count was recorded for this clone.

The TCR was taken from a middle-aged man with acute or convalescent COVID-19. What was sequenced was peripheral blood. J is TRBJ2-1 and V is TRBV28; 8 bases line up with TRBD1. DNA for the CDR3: TGTGCCAGCAGTTTCGATCGTCAGGGGGCTGATTCCTACAATGAGCAGTTCTTC. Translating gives CASSFDRQGADSYNEQFF.